This T cell receptor (beta chain) was sequenced in a study of T cells in Graves' hyperthyroidism and ophthalmopathy. Using RNA transcripts as the source, TCR beta CDR3 regions were amplified. The HTBI primer set drove a first-round RT-PCR of the TCR CDR3. TCRdb itself ran the multiplex PCR reads through MiXCR, one entry per CDR3 protein. This table has about 400,000 distinct CDR3 sequences, more than 12% appearing once. Germline CDR1 is SEHNR and CDR2 is FQNEAQ (reference sequence). There are 15 residues in the CDR3. V lost 5 bases and J lost 0; bases outside the gene matches: 1. This clonotype was seen just once.

The clonotype originates from a woman aged 25 to 39 with Graves' hyperthyroidism. Specimen: blood. The rearrangement joins TRBV7-9 to TRBJ2-5; 12 nucleotides align to TRBD2. CDR3 bases: TGTGCCAGCAGCAGGACTAGCGGGAACCAAGAGACCCAGTACTTC. Protein product: CASSRTSGNQETQYF.